This passage covers 17 T cell receptor beta chains from one sample sequenced in a study of vaccination and CD4 T cells after COVID-19. Their antigen targets remain unknown. The treatment was: roughly 10-day PBMC culture with coronavirus spike peptide pools or control peptides (ViraFEST assay). Cultured CD4+ T cell DNA underwent sequencing with the Oncomine TCR Beta short-read assay. TCRdb itself ran the PCR reads through MiXCR, one entry per CDR3 protein. The sample carries 15,000 to 20,000 distinct CDR3 sequences, about 39% recorded once. Source material: CD4+ T cells from blood, cultured in vitro. The receptors stem from a human donor who had recovered from COVID-19.

This clonotype has just a few counts. The rearrangement joins TRBV20-1 to TRBJ1-3; D possibly corresponds to TRBD1 (6 bases). Germline-derived CDR1 and CDR2 are DFQATT and SNEGSKA (reference sequence). V gave up 0 bases and J gave up 5 bases, with 14 bases separating them. This CDR3 has 15 residues. The CDR3 DNA sequence: TGCAGTGCTAGAGAATCTTTAACAGGGCGAAACACCATATATTTT. Its translation is CSARESLTGRNTIYF.

The chain joins TRBV4-2 to TRBJ2-3; TRBD1 is a possible D gene (6 bases). Germline V gene sequence: CDR1 LGHNA, CDR2 YNFKEQ. V lost 0 bases, J lost 4 bases, and 11 bases lay in between. This CDR3 spans 15 amino acids. CDR3: CASSQDWGQADTQYF. DNA of the CDR3: TGTGCCAGCAGCCAAGATTGGGGGCAAGCAGATACGCAGTATTTT.

The sample holds a few counts of this clonotype. CDR3 in amino acids: CSAAVGPGNTIYF. CDR3 DNA sequence: TGCAGTGCCGCCGTGGGACCTGGAAACACCATATATTTT. The chain is built from TRBV20-1 and TRBJ1-3; D is perhaps TRBD1 (5 bases). The CDR3 covers 13 residues. Germline-derived CDR1 and CDR2 are DFQATT and SNEGSKA (reference sequence). V shed 6 bases and J shed 2 bases, with 11 bases lying between them.

The genes are TRBV20-1 and TRBJ2-7; tentatively, D is TRBD1 (5 bases). The germline V gene encodes CDR1 DFQATT and CDR2 SNEGSKA (reference sequence). The CDR3 is 15 amino acids. The germline V and J ends were trimmed by 4 bases and 0 bases, with 16 bases remaining between them. In DNA form, the CDR3 reads TGCAGTGCTAACAGTCGGCACAGGAGCTCCTACGAGCAGTACTTC. This encodes CSANSRHRSSYEQYF.

The rearrangement uses TRBV10-1 and TRBJ2-1, with 9 nucleotides matching TRBD2. The V segment lost 0 bases and the J segment 1 base; nucleotides outside the gene matches: 4. CDR3 length: 17 amino acids. The germline CDR1 and CDR2 sequences are WNHNN and SYGVQD (reference sequence). CDR3 nucleotides: TGCGCCAGCAGTGAGTCGAGGCGGGAGGGGTCCTACAATGAGCAGTTCTTC. This translates into CASSESRREGSYNEQFF.

The rearrangement joins TRBV7-2 to TRBJ2-4; 7 bases align to TRBD1. Germline CDR1 is SGHTA and CDR2 is FQGNSA. Germline trimming cut 4 bases from V and 8 bases from J; bases unmatched to any gene: 8. This CDR3 region has 14 residues. CDR3 bases: TGTGCCAGCAGCTCAAGAGGGGGCTTGGACATTCAGTACTTC. The encoded protein is CASSSRGGLDIQYF.

V and J are TRBV6-1 and TRBJ1-3; 7 positions agree with TRBD1. This CDR3 has 16 amino acids. The germline V gene has CDR1 MNHNS and CDR2 SASEGT. Trimming cost V 6 bases and J 0 bases; bases outside gene matches: 8. The CDR3 DNA reads as TGTGCCAGCAGCCGGGACAGTATTAGCTCTGGAAACACCATATATTTT. Translation: CASSRDSISSGNTIYF.

This chain links TRBV6-1 with TRBJ1-2; no firm D call. The CDR3 loop spans 12 amino acids. Germline CDR1 MNHNS, CDR2 SASEGT. The germline V and J ends were trimmed by 4 bases and 9 bases, with 12 bases remaining between them. In DNA form, the CDR3 reads TGTGCCAGCAGTGGTTGGCTGGATCGCTACACCTTC. Its protein product is CASSGWLDRYTF.

In its sample, this clonotype was seen a few times. The chain has TRBV20-1 and TRBJ2-2; TRBD2 matches 10 bases. V trimming: 3 bases; J trimming: 4 bases; junction bases outside the gene matches: 5. Per the germline V gene, CDR1 is DFQATT and CDR2 is SNEGSKA (reference sequence). This CDR3 is built from 15 residues. The CDR3 protein is CSASRLAGGTGELFF. The CDR3 coding sequence is TGCAGTGCTAGTAGACTAGCGGGTGGCACCGGGGAGCTGTTTTTT.

This chain uses TRBV7-9 with TRBJ2-2; TRBD2 agrees at 8 bases. CDR3 size: 16 residues. V lost 5 bases, J lost 6 bases, and 11 bases stayed unmatched. CDR1 and CDR2 from the germline V gene are SEHNR and FQNEAQ (reference sequence). The CDR3 reads CASSRTPGGVSGELFF. The CDR3, as DNA: TGTGCCAGCAGCCGGACCCCGGGAGGGGTCTCCGGGGAGCTGTTTTTT. Together with reference TRBV7-9 and TRBJ2-2, the CDR3 gives the full variable domain: DTGVSQNPRHKITKRGQNVTFRCDPISEHNRLYWYRQTLGQGPEFLTYFQNEAQLEKSRLLSDRFSAERPKGSFSTLEIQRTEQGDSAMYLCASSRTPGGVSGELFFGEGSRLTVL.

The CDR3, as DNA: TGTGCCACCAGTGATTTAGGGACCGACACAGATACGCAGTATTTT. It is translated as CATSDLGTDTDTQYF. The chain employs TRBV24-1 and TRBJ2-3; D might be TRBD1 or TRBD2, each matching 5 bases. V lost 1 base, J lost 2 bases, and 9 bases lay in between. Germline loops: CDR1 KGHDR, CDR2 SFDVKD. CDR3 length: 15 amino acids.

The J gene is TRBJ2-1, the V gene TRBV7-2, with 10 bases matching TRBD2. Germline trimming cut 2 bases from V and 2 bases from J; bases unmatched to any gene: 0. Germline CDR1 and CDR2: SGHTA and FQGNSA. The CDR3 spans 15 residues. DNA for the CDR3: TGTGCCAGCAGCTTAACTAGCGGGACCTACAATGAGCAGTTCTTC. As protein: CASSLTSGTYNEQFF.

The chain has TRBV12-5 and TRBJ2-2; 14 bases line up with TRBD2. V trimming: 3 bases; J trimming: 4 bases; junction bases outside the gene matches: 1. Germline V gene sequence: CDR1 LGHNT, CDR2 FRNRAP. This CDR3 is 16 amino acids long. In DNA, the CDR3 is TGTGCTAGTGGTTTCGGGACTAGCGGGAGCACCGGGGAGCTGTTTTTT. This sequence encodes CASGFGTSGSTGELFF.

This sequence joins TRBV3-1 and TRBJ1-2; possible D gene TRBD1, 5 bases. Trimming took 4 bases from V and 7 from J, leaving 16 bases between them. The CDR3 is made up of 14 amino acids. Germline values: CDR1 LGHDT, CDR2 YNNKEL (reference sequence). CDR3 loop: CASSRLRTQGGYTF. CDR3 nucleotide sequence: TGTGCCAGCAGCCGACTTCGGACCCAGGGTGGCTACACCTTC.

The DNA for the CDR3 is TGTGCCAGCAGTTATAGGGCCCTGAGCTCCTACGAGCAGTACTTC. Translated: CASSYRALSSYEQYF. The chain employs TRBV6-5 and TRBJ2-7; D ambiguous. This CDR3 has 15 residues. Germline CDR1 is MNHEY and CDR2 is SVGAGI. V lost 3 bases, J lost 0 bases, and 12 bases lay in between.

This clonotype was counted a few times. CDR3 coding DNA: TGTGCCACCAGCAGAGGGGCCAGCGGGAGCCAAGAGACCCAGTACTTC. Its protein product is CATSRGASGSQETQYF. The genes are TRBV15 and TRBJ2-5, with 8 bases aligning to TRBD2. The trim removed 1 base at V and 1 base at J, leaving 5 bases unmatched. This CDR3 spans 16 amino acids. Germline V lookup: CDR1 LNHNV, CDR2 YYDKDF (reference sequence).

By frequency in the sample, this clonotype is medium-sized. The rearrangement links TRBV7-9 to TRBJ1-2; D unclear. This CDR3 is 15 amino acids long. V lost 3 bases to trimming and J lost 4 bases, with 15 bases between them. Germline loops: CDR1 SEHNR, CDR2 FQNEAQ (reference sequence). CDR3 DNA sequence: TGTGCCAGCAGCTTGGGCCAGTCCCCCGTCTATGGCTACACCTTC. This codes for CASSLGQSPVYGYTF.